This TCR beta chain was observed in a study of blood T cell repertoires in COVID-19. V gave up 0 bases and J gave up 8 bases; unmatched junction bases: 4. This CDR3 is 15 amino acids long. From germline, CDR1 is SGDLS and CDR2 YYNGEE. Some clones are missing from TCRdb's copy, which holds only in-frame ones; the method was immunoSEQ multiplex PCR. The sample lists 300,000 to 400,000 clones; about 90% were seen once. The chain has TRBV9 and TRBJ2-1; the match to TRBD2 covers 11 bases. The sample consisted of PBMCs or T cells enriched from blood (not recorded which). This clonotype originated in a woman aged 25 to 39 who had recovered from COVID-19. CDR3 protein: CASSVVSGGAYEQFF. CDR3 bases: TGTGCCAGCAGCGTAGTTAGCGGGGGGGCCTATGAGCAGTTCTTC.